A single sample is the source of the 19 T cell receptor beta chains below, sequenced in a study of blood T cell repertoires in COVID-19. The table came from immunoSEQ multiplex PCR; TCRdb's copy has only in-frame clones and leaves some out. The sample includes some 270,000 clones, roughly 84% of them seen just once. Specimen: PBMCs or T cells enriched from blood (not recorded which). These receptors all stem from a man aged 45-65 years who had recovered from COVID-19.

CDR3 coding DNA: TGTGCCAGCAGTTCACGACAGGGGAACACTGAAGCTTTCTTT. Translated: CASSSRQGNTEAFF. V usage is TRBV27 and J usage is TRBJ1-1; 7 positions agree with TRBD1. The J segment lost 1 base and the V segment lost 4 bases, leaving 3 bases of the junction unmatched. This CDR3 has 14 amino acids. Germline V gene data show CDR1 as MNHEY and CDR2 as SMNVEV (reference sequence).

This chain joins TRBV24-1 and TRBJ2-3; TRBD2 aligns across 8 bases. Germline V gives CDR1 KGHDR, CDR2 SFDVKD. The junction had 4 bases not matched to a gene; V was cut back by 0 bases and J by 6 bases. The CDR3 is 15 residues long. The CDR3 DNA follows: TGTGCCACCAGTGATTTGCGGGGGGGGAATGATACGCAGTATTTT. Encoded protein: CATSDLRGGNDTQYF.

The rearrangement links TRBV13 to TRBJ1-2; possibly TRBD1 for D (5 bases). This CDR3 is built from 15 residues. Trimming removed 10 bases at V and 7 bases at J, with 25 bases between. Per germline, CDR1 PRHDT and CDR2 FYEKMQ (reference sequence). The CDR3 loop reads CATTRAGTHGVGYTF. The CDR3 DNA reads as TGTGCCACCACTCGAGCGGGGACCCACGGCGTTGGCTACACCTTC.

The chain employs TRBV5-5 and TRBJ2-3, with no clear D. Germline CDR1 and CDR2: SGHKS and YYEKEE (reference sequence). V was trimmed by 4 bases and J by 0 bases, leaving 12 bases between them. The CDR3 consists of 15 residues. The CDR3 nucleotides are TGTGCCAGCAGCCTAAGCGTACTTAGCACAGATACGCAGTATTTT. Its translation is CASSLSVLSTDTQYF.

The CDR3 DNA reads TGTGCCAGCAGTGAATCGGGGACAAGCTCTGGAAACACCATATATTTT. Its protein is CASSESGTSSGNTIYF. This chain joins TRBV6-1 and TRBJ1-3; the D gene is possibly TRBD1 (6 bases). V gave up 2 bases and J gave up 0 bases, with 11 bases separating them. Germline CDR1 and CDR2: MNHNS and SASEGT. The CDR3 is made up of 16 amino acids.

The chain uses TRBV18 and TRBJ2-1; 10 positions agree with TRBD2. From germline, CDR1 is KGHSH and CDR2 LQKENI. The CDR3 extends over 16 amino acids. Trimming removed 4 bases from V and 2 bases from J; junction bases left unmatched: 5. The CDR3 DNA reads TGTGCCAGCTCACAATCTAGCGGGAGTGCCTACAATGAGCAGTTCTTC. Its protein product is CASSQSSGSAYNEQFF.

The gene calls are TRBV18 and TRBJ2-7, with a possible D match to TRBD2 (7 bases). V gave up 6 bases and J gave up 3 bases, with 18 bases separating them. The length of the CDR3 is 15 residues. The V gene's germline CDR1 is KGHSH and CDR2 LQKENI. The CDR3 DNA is TGTGCCAGCTCGCTCCGAGGGGGGGAGGTCTACGAGCAGTACTTC. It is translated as CASSLRGGEVYEQYF.

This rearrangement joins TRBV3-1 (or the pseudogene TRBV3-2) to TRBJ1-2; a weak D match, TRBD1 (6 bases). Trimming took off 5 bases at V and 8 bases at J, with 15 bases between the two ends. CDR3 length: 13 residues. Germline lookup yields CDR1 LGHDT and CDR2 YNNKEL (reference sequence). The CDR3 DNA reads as TGTGCCAGCAGCTCCGGGACAAGATGGGGCTACACCTTC. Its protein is CASSSGTRWGYTF.

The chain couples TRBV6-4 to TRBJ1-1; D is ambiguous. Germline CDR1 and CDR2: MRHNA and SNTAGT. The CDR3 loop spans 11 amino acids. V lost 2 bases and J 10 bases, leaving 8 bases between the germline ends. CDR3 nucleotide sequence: TGTGCCAGCAGTGACGGTGGAGTAGCTTTCTTT. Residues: CASSDGGVAFF.

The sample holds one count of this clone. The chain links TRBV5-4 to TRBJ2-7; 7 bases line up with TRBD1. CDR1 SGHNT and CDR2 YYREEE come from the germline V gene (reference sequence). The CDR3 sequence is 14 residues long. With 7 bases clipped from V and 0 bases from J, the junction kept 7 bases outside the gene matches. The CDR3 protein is CASHTRTGSYEQYF. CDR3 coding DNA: TGTGCCAGCCACACCCGGACAGGCTCCTACGAGCAGTACTTC.

This chain's CDR3 is CASSQGLAGESTQYF. CDR3 DNA: TGTGCCAGCAGCCAGGGACTAGCGGGAGAATCTACGCAGTATTTT. This chain connects TRBV7-3 to TRBJ2-3; 14 bases line up with TRBD2. The CDR3 loop spans 15 amino acids. V gave up 5 bases and J gave up 8 bases; unmatched junction bases: 6. Germline CDR1 reads SGHTA; CDR2 reads FQGTGA.

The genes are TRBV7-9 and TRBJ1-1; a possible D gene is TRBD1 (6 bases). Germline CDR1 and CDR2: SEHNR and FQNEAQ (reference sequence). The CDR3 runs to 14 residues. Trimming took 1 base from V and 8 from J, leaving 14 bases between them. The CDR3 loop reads CASSLDGGGHEAFF. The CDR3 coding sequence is TGTGCCAGCAGCTTAGACGGTGGGGGACACGAAGCTTTCTTT.

The CDR3 region has the DNA TGTGCCAGCTCACCGGGCGGGAGAATAGGCGGGGAGCTGTTTTTT. It specifies CASSPGGRIGGELFF. J is TRBJ2-2 and V is TRBV18; 7 nucleotides line up with TRBD2. The length of the CDR3 is 15 residues. The germline CDR1 and CDR2 sequences are KGHSH and LQKENI. The trim removed 3 bases at V and 7 bases at J, leaving 8 bases unmatched.

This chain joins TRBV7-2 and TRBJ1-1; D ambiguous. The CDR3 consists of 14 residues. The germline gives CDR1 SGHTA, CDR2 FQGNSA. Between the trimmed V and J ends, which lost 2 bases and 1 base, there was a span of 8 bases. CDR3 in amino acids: CASSLSKQNTEAFF. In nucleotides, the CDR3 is TGTGCCAGCAGCTTAAGTAAGCAGAACACTGAAGCTTTCTTT.

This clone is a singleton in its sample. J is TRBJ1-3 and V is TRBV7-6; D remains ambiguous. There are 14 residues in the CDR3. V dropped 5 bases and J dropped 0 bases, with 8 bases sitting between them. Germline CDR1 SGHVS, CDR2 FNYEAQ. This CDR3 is CASSPLDSGNTIYF. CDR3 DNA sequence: TGTGCCAGCAGCCCTCTAGACTCTGGAAACACCATATATTTT. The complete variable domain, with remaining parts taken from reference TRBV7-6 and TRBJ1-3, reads GAGVSQSPRYKVTKRGQDVALRCDPISGHVSLYWYRQALGQGPEFLTYFNYEAQQDKSGLPNDRFSAERPEGSISTLTIQRTEQRDSAMYRCASSPLDSGNTIYFGEGSWLTVV.

The CDR3 sequence: CASSQESGRAYEQYF. The CDR3, as DNA: TGCGCCAGCAGCCAAGAGAGCGGGAGGGCGTACGAGCAGTACTTC. The chain combines TRBV4-1 with TRBJ2-7, with 10 bases that match TRBD2. CDR1 is MGHRA and CDR2 is YSYEKL in the germline V gene. The CDR3 spans 15 residues. V shed 0 bases and J 4 bases; nucleotides not matched to a gene: 3.

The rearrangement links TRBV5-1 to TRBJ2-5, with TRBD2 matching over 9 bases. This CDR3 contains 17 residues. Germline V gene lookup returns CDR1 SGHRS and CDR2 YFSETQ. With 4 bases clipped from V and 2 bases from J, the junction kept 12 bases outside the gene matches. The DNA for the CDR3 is TGCGCCAGCAGCCCCGGGTTAGCGGGAGTGGGGCAAGAGACCCAGTACTTC. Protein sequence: CASSPGLAGVGQETQYF. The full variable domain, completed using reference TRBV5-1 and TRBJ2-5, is KAGVTQTPRYLIKTRGQQVTLSCSPISGHRSVSWYQQTPGQGLQFLFEYFSETQRNKGNFPGRFSGRQFSNSRSEMNVSTLELGDSALYLCASSPGLAGVGQETQYFGPGTRLLVL.

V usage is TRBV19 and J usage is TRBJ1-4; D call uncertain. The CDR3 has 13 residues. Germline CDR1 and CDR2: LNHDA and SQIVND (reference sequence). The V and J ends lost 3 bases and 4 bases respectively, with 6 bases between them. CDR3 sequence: CASSIRVNEKLFF. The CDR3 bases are TGTGCCAGTAGTATCCGGGTTAATGAAAAACTGTTTTTT.

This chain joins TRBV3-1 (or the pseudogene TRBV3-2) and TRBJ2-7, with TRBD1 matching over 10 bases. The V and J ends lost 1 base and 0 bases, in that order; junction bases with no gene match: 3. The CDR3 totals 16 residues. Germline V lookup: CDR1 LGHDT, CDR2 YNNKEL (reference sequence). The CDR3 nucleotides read TGTGCCAGCAGCCAAGCCGGGACAGGGGTCTCCTACGAGCAGTACTTC. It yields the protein CASSQAGTGVSYEQYF.